These T cell receptor beta chains were read from a single sample in a study of shared clonotypes between healthy human individuals. Using immunoSEQ multiplex PCR, the repertoire was profiled, and TCRdb retains in-frame clones only, with some absent. Here the sample spans roughly 2.4 million clones, 90% to 96% being singletons. Sequencing used naive CD4+ T cells sorted from blood. These receptors all stem from a man aged 18 to 29 in good health. The CDR3 runs from the conserved cysteine through the conserved F or W. D genes are given only for firm matches. Only some rows state a clone size, as once, few, many or a class for expanded clones.

-	TRBV2	14	TRBJ1-5	-	TGTGCCAGCAGTCCTCTCTCAGGGGCTCAGCCCCAGCATTTT	CASSPLSGAQPQHF
-	TRBV6-1	13	TRBJ1-4	-	TGTGCCAGCAGTGAAGCCCTAAAGGACGGACTGTTTTTT	CASSEALKDGLFF
-	TRBV27	16	TRBJ1-5	TRBD1	TGTGCCAGCAGTAATACCGGGACAGGGTTTTATCAGCCCCAGCATTTT	CASSNTGTGFYQPQHF
-	TRBV7-8	15	TRBJ1-1	TRBD1	TGTGCCAGCAGCTCCCGGGACAGGAGAAACACTGAAGCTTTCTTT	CASSSRDRRNTEAFF
-	TRBV25-1	13	TRBJ1-1	-	TGTGCCAGCGGTTACTCGGCAGGGGCAGAAGCTTTCTTT	CASGYSAGAEAFF
-	TRBV18	12	TRBJ2-3	-	TGTGCCAGCTCCTCCGACGGAGATACGCAGTATTTT	CASSSDGDTQYF
-	TRBV15	16	TRBJ1-5	-	TGTGCCACCAGCAGAGATCTCGGGGAGGGTGGACAGCCCCAGCATTTT	CATSRDLGEGGQPQHF
-	TRBV2	20	TRBJ2-2	-	TGTGCCAGCAGTCTCCTCCTCTCGCCCCTGGGAGGGGGAAACACCGGGGAGCTGTTTTTT	CASSLLLSPLGGGNTGELFF
-	TRBV28	16	TRBJ2-7	TRBD1	TGTGCCAGCAGTCCGTCGGACAGGGAGGCATCCTACGAGCAGTACTTC	CASSPSDREASYEQYF
once	TRBV7-8	15	TRBJ1-1	-	TGTGCCAGCAGCTTACAGGGAGGGGTGAACACTGAAGCTTTCTTT	CASSLQGGVNTEAFF
-	TRBV6-1	11	TRBJ2-7	-	TGTGCCAGCAGTGTTGGGTACGAGCAGTACTTC	CASSVGYEQYF
once	TRBV6-6	15	TRBJ2-1	TRBD2	TGTGCCAGCAGTTTTTCTAGCGGGAGGACCAATGAGCAGTTCTTC	CASSFSSGRTNEQFF
-	TRBV5-4	14	TRBJ1-2	-	TGTGCCAGCAGCTTGCTGGGGGCTTACTATGGCTACACCTTC	CASSLLGAYYGYTF
-	TRBV19	15	TRBJ1-2	TRBD1	TGTGCCAGTAGTATAGGGCGGGACAGGGCCTTCGGCTACACCTTC	CASSIGRDRAFGYTF
-	TRBV28	16	TRBJ1-2	TRBD1	TGTGCCAGCAGCCCAAACGACAGGGGGCTTTGGTATGGCTACACCTTC	CASSPNDRGLWYGYTF
-	TRBV27	13	TRBJ2-7	TRBD1	TGTGCCAGCAGAACCACAGGGGGCGGCGAGCAGTACTTC	CASRTTGGGEQYF
-	TRBV9	15	TRBJ1-4	-	TGTGCCAGCAGCGTAGATCGTGGCCGTAATGAAAAACTGTTTTTT	CASSVDRGRNEKLFF
-	TRBV19	14	TRBJ2-7	TRBD2	TGTGCCAGTAGTTCGACTAGCGGGTCCTACGAGCAGTACTTC	CASSSTSGSYEQYF
-	TRBV19	13	TRBJ1-1	TRBD1	TGTGCCAGTAGGGGGGACAGGGATGTCCAAGCTTTCTTT	CASRGDRDVQAFF
-	TRBV9	13	TRBJ1-6	-	TGTGCCAGCAGCACGGCGTTAGGCTCACCCCTCCACTTT	CASSTALGSPLHF
once	TRBV5-6	16	TRBJ1-5	TRBD1	TGTGCCAGCAGCCTAGGGACAGGGCATAGCAATCAGCCCCAGCATTTT	CASSLGTGHSNQPQHF
few	TRBV30	15	TRBJ1-6	-	TGTGCCTGGAGTGGGGGGCGCATCTATAATTCACCCCTCCACTTT	CAWSGGRIYNSPLHF
once	TRBV6-6	15	TRBJ1-5	TRBD1	TGTGCCAGCAGAGAGGGACAGGCGATCAATCAGCCCCAGCATTTT	CASREGQAINQPQHF
few	TRBV6-5	15	TRBJ1-6	-	TGTGCAACCCGGAGGGGGAGAATCTATAATTCACCCCTCCACTTT	CATRRGRIYNSPLHF
-	TRBV28	12	TRBJ1-4	-	TGTGCCAGCAGCCCTTTGCATGAAAAACTGTTTTTT	CASSPLHEKLFF
once	TRBV7-2	15	TRBJ2-3	TRBD2	TGTGCCAGCAGCCTCCAGACTAGCGGGGGAGATACGCAGTATTTT	CASSLQTSGGDTQYF
-	TRBV18	17	TRBJ2-7	-	TGTGCCAGCTCACCACTTTTTAGCGGTATTACCTCCTACGAGCAGTACTTC	CASSPLFSGITSYEQYF
-	TRBV23-1	13	TRBJ1-2	-	TGCGCCAGCAGTCAGCGCAGGGCCTATGGCTACACCTTC	CASSQRRAYGYTF
-	TRBV27	14	TRBJ1-2	-	TGTGCCAGCAGTTTTAGCGAGGGCTTGGGTGGCTACACCTTC	CASSFSEGLGGYTF
once	TRBV11-2	15	TRBJ2-4	TRBD1	TGTGCCAGCAGCTCCCCGGGACAGGGGTGGAACATTCAGTACTTC	CASSSPGQGWNIQYF
few	TRBV28	11	TRBJ1-5	-	TGTGCCAGCAGTCGCAATCAGCCCCAGCATTTT	CASSRNQPQHF
-	TRBV7-9	17	TRBJ1-4	TRBD1	TGTGCCAGCAGCTATCGGACAGGGAGTGTCACTAATGAAAAACTGTTTTTT	CASSYRTGSVTNEKLFF
-	TRBV5-1	16	TRBJ2-1	-	TGCGCCAGCAGCTTGGAAGGGGCCCCTCTTTCCAATGAGCAGTTCTTC	CASSLEGAPLSNEQFF
-	TRBV6-1	15	TRBJ2-7	-	TGTGCCAGCAGTAGGGCGGGGCAACTTCCTTACGAGCAGTACTTC	CASSRAGQLPYEQYF
-	TRBV7-2	12	TRBJ2-1	-	TGTGCCAGCAGCCTCTTATACAATGAGCAGTTCTTC	CASSLLYNEQFF
-	TRBV5-6	16	TRBJ1-1	-	TGTGCCAGCAGCTTGTACGGGGAGGGCTCTAACACTGAAGCTTTCTTT	CASSLYGEGSNTEAFF
-	TRBV5-1	13	TRBJ2-3	-	TGCGCCAGCAAGGCAGGTACCACAGATACGCAGTATTTT	CASKAGTTDTQYF
-	TRBV6-6	16	TRBJ1-1	-	TGTGCCAGCACGCCGGGGGACCGAGTACAGGGTTCCTCAGCTTTCTTT	CASTPGDRVQGSSAFF
-	TRBV6-5	14	TRBJ1-2	-	TGTGCCAGCAGCCCCCCAGGGATGATCTATGGCTACACCTTC	CASSPPGMIYGYTF
-	TRBV28	17	TRBJ2-3	TRBD2	TGTGCCAGCAGTTTCTTTCCTAGCGGGGGGTACACAGATACGCAGTATTTT	CASSFFPSGGYTDTQYF
-	TRBV4-3	16	TRBJ1-3	-	TGCGCCAGCAGCCAAGATAGTAAGTCGTCTGGAAACACCATATATTTT	CASSQDSKSSGNTIYF
-	TRBV5-1	14	TRBJ2-6	-	TGCGCCAGCAGCTTCCAGCCCGGGGCCAACGTCCTGACTTTC	CASSFQPGANVLTF
-	TRBV6-5	14	TRBJ1-6	-	TGTGCCAGCTCCCCATGGGAGAAAGATTCACCCCTCCACTTT	CASSPWEKDSPLHF
-	TRBV6-1	14	TRBJ2-7	-	TGTGCCAGCCAATTGGACATAACCTCCTACGAGCAGTACTTC	CASQLDITSYEQYF
-	TRBV5-1	14	TRBJ1-2	-	TGCGCCAGCAGCTTGGAGGTGGGGGTGAACGGCTACACCTTC	CASSLEVGVNGYTF
-	TRBV4-3	15	TRBJ2-1	-	TGCGCCAGCAGCCAGTCCAGCGGCCACTACAATGAGCAGTTCTTC	CASSQSSGHYNEQFF
-	TRBV10-3	15	TRBJ1-4	-	TGTGCCATCAGTGAGTCTGTGGCAGGGTCTGAAAAACTGTTTTTT	CAISESVAGSEKLFF
-	TRBV4-3	17	TRBJ2-6	-	TGCGCCAGCAGCCAAGGCCATGCTGGCTCTGGGGCCAACGTCCTGACTTTC	CASSQGHAGSGANVLTF
-	TRBV4-1	15	TRBJ2-2	TRBD1	TGCGCCAGCAGCCGAGGGGACAGCAACACCGGGGAGCTGTTTTTT	CASSRGDSNTGELFF
-	TRBV5-1	16	TRBJ2-5	-	TGCGCCAGCAGCTTGGCATCTCAGGGGACGGGGGAGACCCAGTACTTC	CASSLASQGTGETQYF
-	TRBV7-2	16	TRBJ1-1	-	TGTGCCAGCAGCTTAGTTCCTCCGGGGCTGAACACTGAAGCTTTCTTT	CASSLVPPGLNTEAFF
-	TRBV4-1	13	TRBJ1-5	-	TGCGCCAGCAGCCGACCCGGGGATCAGCCCCAGCATTTT	CASSRPGDQPQHF
-	TRBV5-1	16	TRBJ2-3	TRBD1	TGCGCCAGCAGCTTGGGCCGGGACAGGTTCACAGATACGCAGTATTTT	CASSLGRDRFTDTQYF
-	TRBV2	14	TRBJ2-7	-	TGTGCCAGCCGGGTGACGGGGATCACCTACGAGCAGTACTTC	CASRVTGITYEQYF
-	TRBV29-1	13	TRBJ1-5	-	TGCAGCGTTGCACAGGGTGGCAATCAGCCCCAGCATTTT	CSVAQGGNQPQHF